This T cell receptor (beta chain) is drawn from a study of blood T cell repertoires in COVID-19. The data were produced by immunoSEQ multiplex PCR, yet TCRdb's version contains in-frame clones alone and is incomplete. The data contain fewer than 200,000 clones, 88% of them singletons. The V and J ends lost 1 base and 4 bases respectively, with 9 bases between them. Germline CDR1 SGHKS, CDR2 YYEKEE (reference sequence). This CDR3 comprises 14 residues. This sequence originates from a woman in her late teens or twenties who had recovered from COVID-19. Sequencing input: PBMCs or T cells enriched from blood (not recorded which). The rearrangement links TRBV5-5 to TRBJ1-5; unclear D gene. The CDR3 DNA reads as TGTGCCAGCAGCTTGTATCAGGCAAATCAGCCCCAGCATTTT. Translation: CASSLYQANQPQHF.